Below are 26 T cell receptor beta chains sequenced from a single sample in a study of T cell repertoires in cytomegalovirus infection. Their antigens are not known. TCRdb reanalysed the reads using MiXCR and keeps one entry per CDR3 protein. Of approximately 1,000,000 distinct CDR3 sequences listed, 31% are singletons. Sequencing used cultured CD8+ T cells from PBMCs, obtained from culture after CMV antigen stimulation. These receptor sequences come from a human donor in good health (CMV status not recorded). Some clones in this sample may be carry-over from other donors' samples.

The chain uses TRBV12-3 or TRBV12-4 and TRBJ1-4; 8 nucleotides align to TRBD1. The trim removed 5 bases at V and 2 bases at J, leaving 1 base unmatched. The CDR3 consists of 14 residues. The CDR3 DNA follows: TGTGCCAGCAGTCAGGGGGCCACTAATGAAAAACTGTTTTTT. Its protein is CASSQGATNEKLFF.

This chain connects TRBV24-1 to TRBJ2-2; D possibly corresponds to TRBD2 (6 bases). Germline values: CDR1 KGHDR, CDR2 SFDVKD. The CDR3 totals 17 residues. Trimming took 4 bases from V and 0 from J, leaving 14 bases between them. The CDR3 nucleotides read TGTGCCACCAGTGACCCCTCGACGGGGGCGAACACCGGGGAGCTGTTTTTT. Translated, it gives CATSDPSTGANTGELFF.

As to this clonotype: A single base separates this from a much larger clone, so it may be a read error. This chain links TRBV7-6 with TRBJ1-2, with a weak D call TRBD1 (5 bases). Germline CDR1 and CDR2: SGHVS and FNYEAQ. This CDR3 contains 12 residues. The CDR3 sequence is CAGSLQGYGYTF. CDR3 sequence (DNA): TGTGCCGGCAGCCTCCAGGGCTATGGCTACACCTTC.

This clonotype was observed a few times. V and J are TRBV5-4 and TRBJ2-2; the match to TRBD1 covers 10 bases. CDR1 and CDR2 (germline): SGHNT, YYREEE (reference sequence). The CDR3 runs to 16 residues. With 4 bases clipped from V and 2 bases from J, the junction kept 5 bases outside the gene matches. In nucleotides, the CDR3 is TGTGCCAGCAGCAACCCGACAGGGGGCAACACCGGGGAGCTGTTTTTT. Its protein product is CASSNPTGGNTGELFF. Looking up the rest from reference TRBV5-4 and TRBJ2-2 gives the full variable domain: ETGVTQSPTHLIKTRGQQVTLRCSSQSGHNTVSWYQQALGQGPQFIFQYYREEENGRGNFPPRFSGLQFPNYSSELNVNALELDDSALYLCASSNPTGGNTGELFFGEGSRLTVL.

The V and J genes are TRBV5-8 and TRBJ2-5, with a weak D call TRBD1 (5 bases). There are 16 residues in the CDR3. Germline CDR1 and CDR2: SGHTS and YDEGEE. Trimming removed 2 bases from V and 2 bases from J, with 16 bases in between. The CDR3 DNA reads as TGTGCCAGCAGCTTAAGATCAGGGCTCTTACAAGAGACCCAGTACTTC. It encodes CASSLRSGLLQETQYF.

The chain carries TRBV11-2 and TRBJ1-1, with 7 bases aligning to TRBD1. Germline V lookup: CDR1 SGHAT, CDR2 FQNNGV. The CDR3 length is 15 residues. The trim removed 4 bases at V and 3 bases at J, leaving 8 bases unmatched. CDR3 amino acids: CASSYKTGPYTEAFF. In DNA form, the CDR3 reads TGTGCCAGCAGCTACAAGACAGGGCCGTACACTGAAGCTTTCTTT.

The chain couples TRBV3-1 to TRBJ2-5; the D call may be TRBD1 or TRBD2 (5 bases each). CDR3 size: 14 residues. Germline V gives CDR1 LGHDT, CDR2 YNNKEL (reference sequence). Trimming removed 4 bases from V and 3 bases from J, with 12 bases in between. The CDR3 region is CASSPEGRKETQYF. The CDR3 DNA sequence: TGTGCCAGCAGCCCAGAGGGACGGAAAGAGACCCAGTACTTC.

The V gene is TRBV7-9, the J gene TRBJ1-2, with no clear D. Germline-derived CDR1 and CDR2 are SEHNR and FQNEAQ (reference sequence). The CDR3 runs to 15 residues. V was trimmed by 3 bases and J by 6 bases, leaving 17 bases between them. The CDR3 DNA is TGTGCCAGCAGCTTCATCCTCACCCCGGTAGATGGCTACACCTTC. It translates to CASSFILTPVDGYTF.

The chain has TRBV6-5 and TRBJ2-3, with 11 bases identical to TRBD2. There are 14 residues in the CDR3. Per germline, CDR1 MNHEY and CDR2 SVGAGI. The CDR3 sequence: CVSRLAGGQDTQYF. The DNA of the CDR3 is TGTGTTTCCCGGCTAGCGGGGGGCCAAGATACGCAGTATTTT.

The chain's CDR3 is CASRGGEVRYTF. The CDR3 DNA follows: TGTGCCAGCAGAGGGGGTGAGGTCCGCTACACCTTC. This chain links TRBV27 with TRBJ1-2; weak D call: TRBD1 (6 bases). Trimming removed 6 bases at V and 9 bases at J, with 14 bases between. Germline V gene sequence: CDR1 MNHEY, CDR2 SMNVEV (reference sequence). There are 12 residues in the CDR3.

The chain combines TRBV7-9 with TRBJ1-1; 9 positions agree with TRBD1. Germline trimming cut 1 base from V and 4 bases from J; bases unmatched to any gene: 4. The CDR3 loop spans 15 amino acids. CDR1 and CDR2 from the germline V gene are SEHNR and FQNEAQ (reference sequence). The CDR3 spells CASSLDRGPFTEAFF. For the CDR3, the DNA is TGTGCCAGCAGCTTAGACAGGGGGCCTTTCACTGAAGCTTTCTTT.

Worth noting for this clonotype: The conserved phenylalanine or tryptophan is not found at the CDR3 terminus, so this likely reflects a read error. This sequence joins TRBV11-2 and TRBJ2-7, with TRBD1 matching over 10 bases. Looked up from germline, CDR1 is SGHAT and CDR2 is FQNNGV. V dropped 3 bases and J dropped 5; count of bases not matched to a gene: 22. The CDR3 is 20 residues long. This CDR3 reads CASSLLTGTGAWGMGNEQYL. CDR3 in DNA: TGTGCCAGCAGCTTGCTGACCGGGACAGGGGCGTGGGGTATGGGGAACGAGCAGTACTTG.

The CDR3 protein is CASSFATARDNEQFF. The CDR3 bases are TGTGCCAGCAGTTTCGCAACAGCTCGTGACAATGAGCAGTTCTTC. The chain combines TRBV27 with TRBJ2-1, with unresolved D. The CDR3 spans 15 residues. In germline, CDR1 is MNHEY, CDR2 SMNVEV (reference sequence). Trimming took off 3 bases at V and 5 bases at J, with 14 bases between the two ends.

The chain combines TRBV27 with TRBJ2-1; 8 bases fit TRBD2. The length of the CDR3 is 15 residues. The germline CDR1 and CDR2 sequences are MNHEY and SMNVEV (reference sequence). Trimming cost V 6 bases and J 8 bases; bases outside gene matches: 12. The CDR3: CASSNSRGGWDEQFF. CDR3 nucleotide sequence: TGTGCCAGCAGCAACTCACGGGGGGGATGGGATGAGCAGTTCTTC.

On this clonotype: It may be a read error: a sequence one base away is much more abundant. The chain employs TRBV7-2 and TRBJ2-1; D could derive from TRBD1 or TRBD2 (7 bases each). Per the germline V gene, CDR1 is SGHTA and CDR2 is FQGNSA. The V end was cut by 5 bases, the J end by 11 bases, with 16 bases between. CDR3 length: 13 amino acids. CDR3 region: CASSQGGRNKQFF. CDR3 nucleotide sequence: TGTGCCAGCAGCCAGGGGGGGCGGAATAAGCAGTTCTTC. Full variable domain (remainder filled in from reference TRBV7-2 and TRBJ2-1): GAGVSQSPSNKVTEKGKDVELRCDPISGHTALYWYRQSLGQGLEFLIYFQGNSAPDKSGLPSDRFSAERTGGSVSTLTIQRTQQEDSAVYLCASSQGGRNKQFFGPGTRLTVL.

This clonotype was detected ten times or more. The rearrangement joins TRBV7-2 to TRBJ2-5; the D call may be TRBD1 or TRBD2 (5 bases each). Germline loops: CDR1 SGHTA, CDR2 FQGNSA. V was pared by 2 bases and J by 3 bases, with 22 bases between. This CDR3 has 18 amino acids. The CDR3 DNA is TGTGCCAGCAGCTTACGCCGGGACCAACTAGAAACCAAAGAGACCCAGTACTTC. It encodes CASSLRRDQLETKETQYF.

This clonotype was recorded many times. The rearrangement joins TRBV7-6 to TRBJ2-2; tentatively, D is TRBD2 (5 bases). Germline assignment: CDR1 SGHVS and CDR2 FNYEAQ. CDR3 size: 15 residues. Trimming took 5 bases from V and 4 from J, leaving 14 bases between them. CDR3 in DNA: TGTGCCAGCAGCCCCGCGGGTTTCCCCACCGGGGAGCTGTTTTTT. Its translation is CASSPAGFPTGELFF.

There are a few counts of this clonotype. The genes are TRBV7-9 and TRBJ2-1; the D gene is possibly TRBD2 (6 bases). Trimming took off 5 bases at V and 12 bases at J, with 17 bases between the two ends. The CDR3 covers 13 residues. Germline V gene lookup returns CDR1 SEHNR and CDR2 FQNEAQ (reference sequence). The CDR3 sequence: CASSDGTSLGQFF. The DNA of the CDR3 is TGTGCCAGCAGCGATGGGACTTCCTTGGGGCAGTTCTTC.

This clonotype was seen more than once but under ten times. This chain connects TRBV7-6 to TRBJ1-1; D remains unclear. The germline V gene has CDR1 SGHVS and CDR2 FNYEAQ. The CDR3 consists of 15 residues. Trimming cost V 1 base and J 1 base, with 10 bases left between them. The CDR3 is CASSLGVDGNTEAFF. In DNA form, the CDR3 reads TGTGCCAGCAGCTTAGGAGTTGACGGGAACACTGAAGCTTTCTTT.

The rearrangement links TRBV7-6 to TRBJ2-1; TRBD1 matches 12 bases. CDR3 length: 19 amino acids. Trimming cost V 5 bases and J 4 bases; bases outside gene matches: 15. Germline-derived CDR1 and CDR2 are SGHVS and FNYEAQ. CDR3 loop: CASSGALGQGARGYNEQFF. The CDR3 bases are TGTGCCAGCAGCGGCGCTCTGGGACAGGGGGCGCGAGGGTACAATGAGCAGTTCTTC.

This clonotype showed up just a few times. The CDR3 DNA follows: TGTGCCAGCAGTTACGGGATGTCCTACGAGCAGTACTTC. This gives the protein CASSYGMSYEQYF. V and J are TRBV6-5 and TRBJ2-7; D ambiguous. V lost 2 bases and J lost 1, with 6 bases in between. CDR3 length: 13 amino acids. Looked up from germline, CDR1 is MNHEY and CDR2 is SVGAGI.

The chain combines TRBV4-1 with TRBJ1-1, with a possible D match to TRBD1 (5 bases). V was shortened by 8 bases and J by 3 bases, with 10 bases between the two germline ends. This CDR3 has 12 amino acids. CDR1 is MGHRA and CDR2 is YSYEKL in the germline V gene. Here the CDR3 DNA reads TGCGCCAGCGGGGGGGATCACACTGAAGCTTTCTTT. Protein sequence: CASGGDHTEAFF.

The sample holds a few counts of this clonotype. The chain is built from TRBV2 and TRBJ1-1; D ambiguous. V lost 7 bases and J lost 7, with 10 bases in between. This CDR3 is 11 amino acids long. Germline values: CDR1 SNHLY, CDR2 FYNNEI. This CDR3 is CASTSRVEAFF. In DNA form, the CDR3 reads TGTGCCAGCACGTCGAGAGTTGAAGCTTTCTTT.

A single count supports this clonotype. The rearrangement joins TRBV27 to TRBJ1-5; the D gene is possibly TRBD1 (5 bases). Germline V gives CDR1 MNHEY, CDR2 SMNVEV (reference sequence). The CDR3 has 15 amino acids. Trimming took 5 bases from V and 3 from J, leaving 14 bases between them. CDR3 sequence (DNA): TGTGCCAGCAGTCCGGATTGGGGGAACAATCAGCCCCAGCATTTT. This sequence encodes CASSPDWGNNQPQHF.

Comments on this clonotype: Being one base from a much bigger clone, this may be a read error. The chain links TRBV7-2 to TRBJ2-5; D is ambiguous. Germline V gives CDR1 SGHTA, CDR2 FQGNSA. The CDR3 is 13 amino acids. DNA of the CDR3: TGTGTCAGCAGCTTATTCCCCGAAGAGACCCAGTACTTC. Its protein is CVSSLFPEETQYF.

The chain employs TRBV25-1 and TRBJ1-6; D is unresolved. Germline loops: CDR1 MGHDK, CDR2 SYGVNS. The CDR3 is 17 amino acids. V was shortened by 1 base and J by 0 bases, with 10 bases between the two germline ends. The CDR3 region has the DNA TGTGCCAGCAGTGAATCGTCCGGGAGCTCCTATAATTCACCCCTCCACTTT. Translated, it gives CASSESSGSSYNSPLHF.